The subject of this entry is one TCR beta chain. What it binds is not known. These data originate in a study of cytomegalovirus exposure and HLA in healthy donors. The PCR contained 60 Vbeta and 13 Jbeta primers. Repertoires were generated with immunoSEQ multiplex PCR, while TCRdb's copy carries only in-frame clones and drops some. The sample contains some 110,000 clones, 80% to 85% of which appear only once. CDR1 is SGHDT and CDR2 is YYEEEE in the germline V gene. The CDR3 runs 14 residues. Trimming took 3 bases from V and 0 from J, leaving 9 bases between them. General observations from the study: The HLA-A and HLA-B alleles of most subjects were reportedly predicted accurately from TCR beta sequences. A list of 150 to 200 TCR beta chains associated with cytomegalovirus was given.

This clonotype was obtained from a man aged 30 to 45 in good health and CMV-seropositive. The sample comprised PBMCs. The chain has TRBV5-6 and TRBJ1-2; D is unresolved. CDR3: CASSWATSNYGYTF. CDR3 sequence (DNA): TGTGCCAGCAGCTGGGCAACTTCTAACTATGGCTACACCTTC.